This T cell receptor (beta chain) was sequenced in a study of siplizumab effects on memory and regulatory T cells. Regarding the study as a whole: It seemed that naive T cells were more diverse than memory cells and were major contributors to the alloresponse. Siplizumab produced a significant drop in alloreactive sequences attributable to unstimulated CD4+ memory cells. In siplizumab conditions, mappable alloreactive CD4+ clones averaged approximately 70% Treg-derived, against roughly 25% in controls.

Produced via immunoSEQ multiplex PCR; TCRdb's table is partial and in-frame only. The sample lists around 100,000 clones; around 92% were seen once. Per the germline V gene, CDR1 is SGHTA and CDR2 is FQGTGA. The CDR3 spans 15 residues. V lost 5 bases to trimming and J lost 2 bases; unmatched junction nucleotides: 4. To note about this clone: Its antigen is unknown.

The receptor comes from a human donor in good health. V and J are TRBV7-3 and TRBJ2-3; 10 bases fit TRBD2. The specimen was CD4+ T cells sorted from blood. CDR3 DNA: TGTGCCAGCAGCCCTAGCGGGGGCCACACAGATACGCAGTATTTT. Its translation is CASSPSGGHTDTQYF.